This passage covers 29 T cell receptor beta chains from one sample sequenced in a study of T cells expressing NK-cell markers. TCRdb reprocessed the 5' RACE reads; each CDR3 protein has one entry and no DNA is given. The listing records about 260,000 distinct CDR3 sequences. The specimen sequenced was blood T cells: a sorted CD56 or NKG2C T cell subset, CD4+ or CD8+ T cells, or bulk PBMC T cells (not recorded which). The receptors were sampled from a woman aged 18-69 years in good health.

The chain has TRBV7-2 and TRBJ2-7. Germline-derived CDR1 and CDR2 are SGHTA and FQGNSA. This CDR3 has 14 amino acids. CDR3 protein: CASSSSPSVYEQYF.

The chain has TRBV20-1 and TRBJ1-1; as DNA is missing, the TRBD1 call by TCRdb cannot be tested. The CDR3 extends over 14 amino acids. Looked up from germline, CDR1 is DFQATT and CDR2 is SNEGSKA (reference sequence). CDR3 sequence reads: CSASLRGVNTEAFF.

CDR3 region: CSARGSVLSGANVLTF. The V gene is TRBV20-1, the J gene TRBJ2-6. The CDR3 runs 16 residues. The V gene's germline CDR1 is DFQATT and CDR2 SNEGSKA (reference sequence).

The chain uses TRBV19 and TRBJ2-2. The CDR3 runs to 14 residues. Germline CDR1 reads LNHDA; CDR2 reads SQIVND (reference sequence). This chain's CDR3 is CASSIELNTGELFF.

The V call is TRBV6-1, the J call TRBJ2-3; the TCRdb D gene call, TRBD1, has no DNA to confirm it. The CDR3 has 13 residues. From germline, CDR1 is MNHNS and CDR2 SASEGT. The CDR3: CASRLTEADTQYF.

The J gene is TRBJ2-5, the V gene TRBV28; TCRdb names TRBD1, which stays unverified in the absence of DNA. From germline, CDR1 is MDHEN and CDR2 SYDVKM. The CDR3 consists of 13 residues. The CDR3 spells CASSRTAPKTQYF.

The chain couples TRBV24-1 to TRBJ2-1; TCRdb names TRBD2, which stays unverified in the absence of DNA. Germline loops: CDR1 KGHDR, CDR2 SFDVKD. The CDR3 extends over 14 amino acids. This CDR3 reads CATSDFNGGGEQFF.

The chain employs TRBV11-1 and TRBJ2-5; the D gene TCRdb calls, TRBD2, cannot be checked with no DNA. The CDR3 totals 18 residues. Germline V gene data show CDR1 as SGHAT and CDR2 as FQDESV (reference sequence). CDR3 protein: CASSLAASGRIGQETQYF. Using reference TRBV11-1 and TRBJ2-5 for the parts outside the CDR3, the full variable domain is EAEVAQSPRYKITEKSQAVAFWCDPISGHATLYWYRQILGQGPELLVQFQDESVVDDSQLPKDRFSAERLKGVDSTLKIQPAELGDSAMYLCASSLAASGRIGQETQYFGPGTRLLVL.

The chain joins TRBV29-1 to TRBJ2-7. Germline assignment: CDR1 SQVTM and CDR2 ANQGSEA. The CDR3 totals 13 residues. The CDR3: CSVAWTDLREQYF.

The CDR3 sequence: CSVGQSSYEQYF. The chain couples TRBV29-1 to TRBJ2-7. The germline gives CDR1 SQVTM, CDR2 ANQGSEA. The CDR3 length is 12 residues.

The chain recombines TRBV28 with TRBJ2-2; TCRdb's D call of TRBD1 is untestable without DNA. Germline lookup yields CDR1 MDHEN and CDR2 SYDVKM. The CDR3 sequence is 15 residues long. CDR3 sequence reads: CASSPTGVGTGELFF.

This chain joins TRBV12-3 or TRBV12-4 and TRBJ1-2; TCRdb's D call, TRBD1, is unchecked because there is no DNA. The CDR3 contains 13 residues. CDR3 residues: CASTPRGSYGYTF.

V is TRBV29-1 and J is TRBJ2-3. The CDR3 spans 12 residues. Germline V gene sequence: CDR1 SQVTM, CDR2 ANQGSEA. The CDR3 loop reads CSVEEATDTQYF.

The chain employs TRBV12-3 or TRBV12-4 and TRBJ2-1; lacking DNA, the TRBD1 call made by TCRdb goes unchecked. The CDR3 is made up of 16 amino acids. The CDR3 sequence is CASSPTTGTRGNEQFF.

This sequence joins TRBV5-1 and TRBJ2-7. Germline loops: CDR1 SGHRS, CDR2 YFSETQ. This CDR3 has 16 residues. This chain's CDR3 is CASSLAQTSATYEQYF.

The rearrangement uses TRBV4-3 and TRBJ1-5; the TCRdb call, TRBD1, lacks DNA for checking. CDR1 LGHNA and CDR2 YSLEER come from the germline V gene. This CDR3 has 14 amino acids. CDR3 in amino acids: CASSPTGADQPQHF.

The V gene is TRBV12-3 or TRBV12-4, the J gene TRBJ1-1; checking the TCRdb D call of TRBD1 is not possible without DNA. The CDR3 runs 13 residues. The chain's CDR3 is CASRSGQDTEAFF.

This sequence joins TRBV5-8 and TRBJ2-3. The CDR3 consists of 15 residues. CDR1 is SGHTS and CDR2 is YDEGEE in the germline V gene. CDR3 amino acids: CASSLEPASTDTQYF.

This chain connects TRBV28 to TRBJ2-7. The germline CDR1 and CDR2 sequences are MDHEN and SYDVKM. The CDR3 spans 11 residues. CDR3 protein: CASSLGVEQYF.

This chain uses TRBV7-6 with TRBJ2-2; the D call of TRBD1 rests on TCRdb alone, since no DNA is present to check it. Germline-derived CDR1 and CDR2 are SGHVS and FNYEAQ. This CDR3 comprises 14 residues. The CDR3: CASSSGGGNGELFF.

V is TRBV20-1 and J is TRBJ2-7; there is no DNA to check the TCRdb D call of TRBD2. Germline V gene data show CDR1 as DFQATT and CDR2 as SNEGSKA (reference sequence). This CDR3 is 15 amino acids long. CDR3 sequence reads: CSAHRGGVLSYEQYF.

This chain uses TRBV29-1 with TRBJ1-5. The CDR3 extends over 13 amino acids. Germline CDR1 and CDR2: SQVTM and ANQGSEA. Here the CDR3 reads CSVEENSNQPQHF. Filled out from reference TRBV29-1 and TRBJ1-5, the complete variable domain reads SAVISQKPSRDICQRGTSLTIQCQVDSQVTMMFWYRQQPGQSLTLIATANQGSEATYESGFVIDKFPISRPNLTFSTLTVSNMSPEDSSIYLCSVEENSNQPQHFGDGTRLSIL.

The chain couples TRBV19 to TRBJ1-3. From germline, CDR1 is LNHDA and CDR2 SQIVND (reference sequence). This CDR3 has 16 residues. The CDR3 protein is CASSIDSGDSGNTIYF.

The chain uses TRBV5-7 and TRBJ1-1; TCRdb's D gene call, TRBD1, goes unchecked for lack of DNA. TRBV5-7 is reported as an ORF; its role is uncertain. The CDR3 is 15 residues long. The CDR3 sequence is CASSGGQGIVSEAFF.

The rearrangement links TRBV7-2 to TRBJ2-5; TCRdb reports TRBD1, a call that lacks DNA to check it against. Per germline, CDR1 SGHTA and CDR2 FQGNSA. This CDR3 has 14 amino acids. CDR3 amino acids: CASSLGGAQETQYF.

V and J are TRBV18 and TRBJ2-5. The CDR3 runs to 14 residues. Germline values: CDR1 KGHSH, CDR2 LQKENI. The CDR3 sequence is CASSLLEGPETQYF.

The chain has TRBV11-2 and TRBJ1-3. CDR3 length: 16 amino acids. Germline CDR1 reads SGHAT; CDR2 reads FQNNGV. CDR3 sequence: CASSQSGGKTGNTIYF.

The chain carries TRBV6-5 and TRBJ2-7. CDR3 size: 15 residues. CDR1 and CDR2 from the germline V gene are MNHEY and SVGAGI. The CDR3 spells CASSYSSAVAYEQYF.

J is TRBJ1-4 and V is TRBV12-3 or TRBV12-4. The CDR3 spans 14 residues. The CDR3 sequence is CASSFRHGSEKLFF.